Listed here are 22 T cell receptor beta chains from one sample, sequenced in a study of beta chain features in type 1 diabetes. The investigators reverse transcribed all of the isolated RNA, so they sequenced expressed TCRB transcripts. TCRdb's table, derived via immunoSEQ multiplex PCR, lists solely in-frame clones and lacks some. In the table there are some 230,000 clones, around 10% of which are singletons. Sequencing input: naive CD4+ T cells from blood. These TCRs come from a woman aged 18-35 years in good health.

A few counts support this clone. The sample holds other DNA sequences that translate to the same CDR3. The J gene is TRBJ2-3, the V gene TRBV5-1, with D hard to call. The CDR3 sequence is 14 residues long. V was clipped by 0 bases and J by 2 bases, with 7 bases between them. CDR1 is SGHRS, CDR2 YFSETQ, per germline. CDR3 sequence: CASSLDRYTDTQYF. CDR3 nucleotides: TGCGCCAGCAGCTTGGACCGGTACACAGATACGCAGTATTTT.

This chain uses TRBV4-2 with TRBJ2-1; 7 bases align to TRBD1. The germline V gene encodes CDR1 LGHNA and CDR2 YNFKEQ. V lost 3 bases to trimming and J lost 0 bases; unmatched junction nucleotides: 5. This CDR3 comprises 16 residues. CDR3 DNA: TGTGCCAGCAGCCATCCGCGACAGGGCTCCTACAATGAGCAGTTCTTC. Translated, it gives CASSHPRQGSYNEQFF.

In this sample, this clone turned up many times. The chain recombines TRBV6-6 with TRBJ2-2; the D gene is possibly TRBD1 (6 bases). Trimming took 5 bases from V and 4 from J, leaving 8 bases between them. Germline CDR1 MNHNY, CDR2 SVGAGI (reference sequence). The CDR3 runs 13 residues. The CDR3 reads CASSRDITGELFF. The CDR3 DNA is TGTGCCAGCAGTCGGGACATCACCGGGGAGCTGTTTTTT.

V and J are TRBV30 and TRBJ1-3; 9 positions match TRBD1. The CDR3 totals 13 residues. Germline V gene data show CDR1 as GTSNPN and CDR2 as SVGIG (reference sequence). V lost 5 bases and J lost 4; bases outside the gene matches: 3. DNA of the CDR3: TGTGCCTGGGACAGGGGGAAAGGAAACACCATATATTTT. Amino acid sequence: CAWDRGKGNTIYF.

V gene TRBV6-1 combines with J gene TRBJ2-7; D uncertain. The CDR3 is 12 residues long. Germline assignment: CDR1 MNHNS and CDR2 SASEGT. V lost 4 bases and J lost 3, with 7 bases in between. This chain's CDR3 is CASSARVYEQYF. The CDR3 bases are TGTGCCAGCAGTGCACGCGTCTACGAGCAGTACTTC.

The chain joins TRBV10-2 to TRBJ2-7, with D tentatively TRBD2 (6 bases). This CDR3 is built from 14 residues. Germline V gene lookup returns CDR1 WSHSY and CDR2 SAAADI. Trimming stripped 5 bases from V and 7 bases from J, with 18 bases between. The CDR3 loop is CASSPGTLFSEQYF. The CDR3 DNA is TGCGCCAGCAGTCCCGGGACTCTTTTCTCTGAGCAGTACTTC.

V is TRBV5-1 and J is TRBJ2-2, with 7 positions matching TRBD2. Germline V CDR1 and CDR2: SGHRS, YFSETQ. V trimming: 0 bases; J trimming: 5 bases; junction bases outside the gene matches: 4. CDR3 length equals 15 residues. In DNA form, the CDR3 reads TGCGCCAGCAGCTTGGCGGCTAGCGGTACCGGGGAGCTGTTTTTT. As protein: CASSLAASGTGELFF.

The chain links TRBV27 to TRBJ2-7, with D perhaps TRBD2 (6 bases). V gave up 5 bases and J gave up 5 bases, with 22 bases separating them. The germline CDR1 and CDR2 sequences are MNHEY and SMNVEV (reference sequence). The CDR3 consists of 16 residues. DNA of the CDR3: TGTGCCAGCAGTAAACACTCCGGGACTGAGGGGAACGAGCAGTACTTC. Protein: CASSKHSGTEGNEQYF.

This clone was detected only a few times. The V call is TRBV4-1, the J call TRBJ1-5; unclear D gene. Germline lookup yields CDR1 MGHRA and CDR2 YSYEKL. The CDR3 is 14 residues long. Trimming removed 7 bases at V and 0 bases at J, with 10 bases between. CDR3 in amino acids: CASNFLFSNQPQHF. The CDR3 coding sequence is TGCGCCAGCAACTTCCTTTTTAGCAATCAGCCCCAGCATTTT.

The J gene is TRBJ2-2, the V gene TRBV7-6; D might be TRBD1 (5 bases). The CDR3 has 17 amino acids. Germline lookup yields CDR1 SGHVS and CDR2 FNYEAQ. Trimming cost V 0 bases and J 0 bases, with 11 bases left between them. CDR3 coding DNA: TGTGCCAGCAGCTTAGCGGCGGACATTTCGAACACCGGGGAGCTGTTTTTT. This encodes CASSLAADISNTGELFF.

The chain uses TRBV9 and TRBJ2-1; TRBD2 aligns across 13 bases. Trimming took 4 bases from V and 6 from J; bases not matched to a gene: 7. This CDR3 comprises 16 residues. Germline loops: CDR1 SGDLS, CDR2 YYNGEE. CDR3 region: CASSPELAGGPNEQFF. In DNA, the CDR3 is TGTGCCAGCAGCCCGGAACTAGCGGGAGGGCCCAATGAGCAGTTCTTC.

The chain links TRBV29-1 to TRBJ2-1; TRBD2 matches 9 bases. The V and J ends lost 8 bases and 3 bases, in that order; junction bases with no gene match: 14. Germline values: CDR1 SQVTM, CDR2 ANQGSEA. This CDR3 has 16 residues. CDR3 sequence: CSLSGSLAGSYNEQFF. In DNA form, the CDR3 reads TGCAGCCTTTCTGGGAGTCTAGCGGGGAGCTACAATGAGCAGTTCTTC.

This clone was observed a few times. V gene TRBV6-1 combines with J gene TRBJ2-4, with D possibly TRBD1 on 6 matching bases. The V gene lost 5 bases and the J gene lost 8 bases, with 19 bases spanning the gap. Looked up from germline, CDR1 is MNHNS and CDR2 is SASEGT. The CDR3 spans 15 residues. CDR3 sequence (DNA): TGTGCCAGCAGTAGACGTGAAGGGGGAACGGACATTCAGTACTTC. Translation: CASSRREGGTDIQYF.

V usage is TRBV4-1 and J usage is TRBJ2-5, with TRBD2 matching over 7 bases. The CDR3 has 17 amino acids. J was trimmed by 5 bases and V by 0 bases; bases with no gene match: 12. From germline, CDR1 is MGHRA and CDR2 YSYEKL. This chain's CDR3 is CASSQDSSGASRETQYF. CDR3 DNA sequence: TGCGCCAGCAGCCAAGATTCGAGCGGGGCCAGCCGTGAGACCCAGTACTTC.

The table lists this clone with a few counts. The J gene is TRBJ2-5, the V gene TRBV18, with 7 bases that match TRBD2. The CDR3 has 15 amino acids. Germline CDR1 KGHSH, CDR2 LQKENI. Trimming cost V 0 bases and J 5 bases; bases outside gene matches: 6. In DNA, the CDR3 is TGTGCCAGCTCACCACCGGGGGGGAGGAAGGAGACCCAGTACTTC. Translated, it gives CASSPPGGRKETQYF.

The chain links TRBV19 to TRBJ2-1; D ambiguous. The germline CDR1 and CDR2 sequences are LNHDA and SQIVND (reference sequence). The germline V and J ends were trimmed by 6 bases and 5 bases, with 8 bases remaining between them. CDR3 length: 12 residues. DNA of the CDR3: TGTGCCAGTAGCCAAACAGACAATGAGCAGTTCTTC. Residues: CASSQTDNEQFF.

V is TRBV7-8 and J is TRBJ1-1, with 8 bases identical to TRBD1. CDR1 is SGHVS, CDR2 FQNEAQ, per germline. The CDR3 has 13 amino acids. The J segment lost 9 bases and the V segment lost 5 bases, leaving 8 bases of the junction unmatched. The CDR3 reads CASSLIQGDQAFF. The CDR3 DNA follows: TGTGCCAGCAGCCTCATACAGGGGGATCAAGCTTTCTTT.

The V gene is TRBV5-1, the J gene TRBJ2-2; possible D gene TRBD2, 6 bases. The CDR3 is 17 residues long. V was pared by 6 bases and J by 5 bases, with 23 bases between. The germline CDR1 and CDR2 sequences are SGHRS and YFSETQ. The CDR3 protein is CASTRNTGLQITGELFF. DNA of the CDR3: TGCGCCAGCACAAGGAACACGGGACTCCAAATAACCGGGGAGCTGTTTTTT.

The chain is built from TRBV30 and TRBJ2-5; 9 positions match TRBD2. This CDR3 is built from 15 residues. Germline lookup yields CDR1 GTSNPN and CDR2 SVGIG (reference sequence). The junction had 11 bases not matched to a gene; V was cut back by 4 bases and J by 5 bases. The CDR3 spells CAWIPREGVRETQYF. The CDR3 DNA follows: TGTGCCTGGATCCCGCGGGAGGGCGTTAGGGAGACCCAGTACTTC.

This sequence joins TRBV5-1 and TRBJ2-1; 8 bases match TRBD2. J lost 6 bases, V lost 4 bases, and 9 bases had no gene match. This CDR3 is built from 15 residues. Germline V gene data show CDR1 as SGHRS and CDR2 as YFSETQ. In DNA form, the CDR3 reads TGCGCCAGCAGCGCCATAGCGGGACGGGGCAATGAGCAGTTCTTC. It yields the protein CASSAIAGRGNEQFF.

A few counts support this clone. The chain is built from TRBV29-1 and TRBJ1-1, with 11 bases matching TRBD1. The CDR3 length is 16 residues. Germline trimming cut 7 bases from V and 2 bases from J; bases unmatched to any gene: 12. Germline CDR1 reads SQVTM; CDR2 reads ANQGSEA. CDR3 in DNA: TGCAGCGCGGTGGGACAGGGGGGACGGAGAAACACTGAAGCTTTCTTT. Translation: CSAVGQGGRRNTEAFF.

The chain carries TRBV5-1 and TRBJ1-2, with D tentatively TRBD1 (5 bases). Germline V lookup: CDR1 SGHRS, CDR2 YFSETQ. This CDR3 is 16 amino acids long. The V end was cut by 2 bases, the J end by 8 bases, with 22 bases between. The CDR3 nucleotides read TGCGCCAGCAGCTTAGGCGTCGACGTGGGGCTGGGCGGCTACACCTTC. The encoded protein is CASSLGVDVGLGGYTF. Full variable domain (remainder filled in from reference TRBV5-1 and TRBJ1-2): KAGVTQTPRYLIKTRGQQVTLSCSPISGHRSVSWYQQTPGQGLQFLFEYFSETQRNKGNFPGRFSGRQFSNSRSEMNVSTLELGDSALYLCASSLGVDVGLGGYTFGSGTRLTVV.